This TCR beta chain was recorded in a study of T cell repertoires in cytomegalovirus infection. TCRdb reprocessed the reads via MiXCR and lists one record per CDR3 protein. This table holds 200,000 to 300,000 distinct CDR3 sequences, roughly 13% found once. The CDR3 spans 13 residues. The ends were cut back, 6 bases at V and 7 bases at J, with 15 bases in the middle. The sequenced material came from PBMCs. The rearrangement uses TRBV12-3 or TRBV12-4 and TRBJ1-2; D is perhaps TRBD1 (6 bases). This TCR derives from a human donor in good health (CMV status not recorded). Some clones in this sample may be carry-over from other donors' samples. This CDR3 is CASSRVVGAGYTF. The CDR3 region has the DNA TGTGCCAGCAGCCGCGTGGTGGGGGCTGGCTACACCTTC.